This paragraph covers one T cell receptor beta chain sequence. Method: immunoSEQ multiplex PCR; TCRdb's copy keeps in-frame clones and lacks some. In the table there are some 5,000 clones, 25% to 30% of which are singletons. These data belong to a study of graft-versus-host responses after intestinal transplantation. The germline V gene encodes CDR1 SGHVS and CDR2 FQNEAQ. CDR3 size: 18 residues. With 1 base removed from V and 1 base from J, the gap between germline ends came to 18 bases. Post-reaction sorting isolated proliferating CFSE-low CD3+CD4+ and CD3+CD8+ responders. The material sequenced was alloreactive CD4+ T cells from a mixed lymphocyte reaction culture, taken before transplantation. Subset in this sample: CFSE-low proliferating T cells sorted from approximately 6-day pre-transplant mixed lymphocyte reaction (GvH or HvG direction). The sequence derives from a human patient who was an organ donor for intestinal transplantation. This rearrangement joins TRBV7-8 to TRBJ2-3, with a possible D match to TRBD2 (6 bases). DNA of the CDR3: TGTGCCAGCAGCTTAGGAGGCAGGTTTAAGCGGGGCACAGATACGCAGTATTTT. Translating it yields CASSLGGRFKRGTDTQYF.